One and the same sample provided the 17 T cell receptor beta chains below, sequenced in a study of shared clonotypes between healthy human individuals. Naive CD8 cells lacked CD45RO and underwent positive selection for CCR7, leaving out terminally differentiated effector memory CD45RA+ cells. Generated by immunoSEQ multiplex PCR, the TCRdb table keeps only in-frame clones and is missing some. The sample shows hundreds of thousands of clones, 92% of them seen only once. Sequencing input: naive CD8+ T cells sorted from blood. These receptors came from a man under 40 in good health.

The rearrangement links TRBV19 to TRBJ2-7; 8 nucleotides line up with TRBD2. Germline-derived CDR1 and CDR2 are LNHDA and SQIVND (reference sequence). Germline trimming cut 3 bases from V and 2 bases from J; bases unmatched to any gene: 3. There are 14 residues in the CDR3. CDR3 loop: CASSMSSGPYEQYF. The CDR3, as DNA: TGTGCCAGTAGTATGTCTAGCGGGCCCTACGAGCAGTACTTC.

This chain links TRBV29-1 with TRBJ1-1; 7 nucleotides align to TRBD1. V shed 7 bases and J 4 bases; nucleotides not matched to a gene: 15. Germline loops: CDR1 SQVTM, CDR2 ANQGSEA. The CDR3 loop spans 15 amino acids. For the CDR3, the DNA is TGCAGCGCCCAAGGGGACAGTAAGGGGTCCACTGAAGCTTTCTTT. The encoded protein is CSAQGDSKGSTEAFF.

The chain couples TRBV4-3 to TRBJ2-2; TRBD2 matches 12 bases. The germline CDR1 and CDR2 sequences are LGHNA and YSLEER. CDR3 length: 18 amino acids. Trimming took 1 base from V and 7 from J; bases not matched to a gene: 10. This chain's CDR3 is CASSQVGETSGSVGELFF. DNA of the CDR3: TGCGCCAGCAGCCAAGTCGGAGAGACTAGCGGGAGCGTCGGGGAGCTGTTTTTT.

J is TRBJ2-2 and V is TRBV7-6; no firm D call. The CDR3 runs to 14 residues. CDR1 SGHVS and CDR2 FNYEAQ come from the germline V gene. The V gene lost 3 bases and the J gene lost 1 base, with 6 bases spanning the gap. The CDR3 is CASSFGRNTGELFF. CDR3 sequence (DNA): TGTGCCAGCAGCTTCGGACGGAACACCGGGGAGCTGTTTTTT.

The V gene is TRBV6-6, the J gene TRBJ1-2; D uncertain. Between the trimmed V and J ends, which lost 3 bases and 6 bases, there was a span of 11 bases. The CDR3 is made up of 13 amino acids. Per germline, CDR1 MNHNY and CDR2 SVGAGI (reference sequence). The CDR3 region is CASSYREADGYTF. The CDR3 DNA follows: TGTGCCAGCAGTTATCGAGAGGCTGATGGCTACACCTTC.

This clone was observed once. The V and J genes are TRBV29-1 and TRBJ2-7; perhaps TRBD2 as D (5 bases). The CDR3 has 17 amino acids. Germline loops: CDR1 SQVTM, CDR2 ANQGSEA. V lost 4 bases, J lost 4 bases, and 26 bases lay in between. CDR3 in amino acids: CSVVVLAAGIHTYEQYF. The CDR3 bases are TGCAGCGTTGTTGTCTTGGCAGCCGGGATTCATACATACGAGCAGTACTTC.

The chain joins TRBV4-1 to TRBJ2-1; 12 nucleotides agree with TRBD2. The junction had 1 base not matched to a gene; V was cut back by 1 base and J by 3 bases. Germline values: CDR1 MGHRA, CDR2 YSYEKL. The CDR3 loop spans 16 amino acids. Here the CDR3 reads CASSQVLAGGYNEQFF. Written as DNA, the CDR3 is TGCGCCAGCAGCCAAGTACTAGCGGGAGGCTACAATGAGCAGTTCTTC.

This clone was counted a single time. The chain joins TRBV15 to TRBJ2-7; 8 positions match TRBD2. The CDR3 is 14 residues long. Germline assignment: CDR1 LNHNV and CDR2 YYDKDF (reference sequence). V shed 8 bases, J shed 4 bases, and the junction held 10 bases outside the gene matches. The CDR3 nucleotides read TGTGCCACCGCCGGGGGGGAAACCCTATACGAGCAGTACTTC. Protein: CATAGGETLYEQYF.

V and J are TRBV14 and TRBJ1-1; D is ambiguous. CDR3 size: 14 residues. Germline V gene lookup returns CDR1 SGHDN and CDR2 FVKESK. Between the trimmed V and J ends, which lost 7 bases and 6 bases, there was a span of 18 bases. The CDR3, as DNA: TGTGCCAGCAATGTAGAGGGCGCTTCACCTGAAGCTTTCTTT. Its translation: CASNVEGASPEAFF.

The chain carries TRBV7-9 and TRBJ1-2, with unresolved D. The germline V gene encodes CDR1 SEHNR and CDR2 FQNEAQ (reference sequence). This CDR3 comprises 16 residues. V lost 5 bases to trimming and J lost 1 base, with 17 bases between them. The CDR3 coding sequence is TGTGCCAGCAGCGAGCCGACGGATACTCGTAACTATGGCTACACCTTC. Translated, it gives CASSEPTDTRNYGYTF.

The rearrangement uses TRBV30 and TRBJ1-1; D is unresolved. V was shortened by 4 bases and J by 0 bases, with 3 bases between the two germline ends. This CDR3 has 11 residues. In germline, CDR1 is GTSNPN, CDR2 SVGIG (reference sequence). The CDR3 sequence is CAWTLNTEAFF. The CDR3 bases are TGTGCCTGGACATTGAACACTGAAGCTTTCTTT.

The chain recombines TRBV9 with TRBJ2-5; perhaps TRBD2 as D (6 bases). The CDR3 runs to 17 residues. Germline-derived CDR1 and CDR2 are SGDLS and YYNGEE. V lost 0 bases, J lost 0 bases, and 15 bases lay in between. The CDR3 bases are TGTGCCAGCAGCGTAGAAGGAGGGGCAGCCTACCAAGAGACCCAGTACTTC. This translates into CASSVEGGAAYQETQYF.

The rearrangement links TRBV7-6 to TRBJ2-2; D is unclear. Germline assignment: CDR1 SGHVS and CDR2 FNYEAQ. V lost 10 bases and J lost 2, with 8 bases in between. The CDR3 is 12 residues long. The CDR3 DNA reads TGTGCCACTAGAGCCAACACCGGGGAGCTGTTTTTT. Translating gives CATRANTGELFF.

The V call is TRBV7-6, the J call TRBJ2-7; D not certain. There are 14 residues in the CDR3. The germline CDR1 and CDR2 sequences are SGHVS and FNYEAQ. Trimming pared 1 base from V and 3 bases from J, leaving 10 bases between. This CDR3 reads CASSLGGGLYEQYF. CDR3 nucleotide sequence: TGTGCCAGCAGCTTAGGCGGCGGTCTCTACGAGCAGTACTTC.

This clone was seen only a few times. Other DNA sequences within the sample encode an identical CDR3. The chain carries TRBV27 and TRBJ1-1; the D gene is possibly TRBD1 (6 bases). CDR1 MNHEY and CDR2 SMNVEV come from the germline V gene (reference sequence). With 6 bases removed from V and 3 bases from J, the gap between germline ends came to 11 bases. The CDR3 contains 13 residues. The CDR3 DNA reads as TGTGCCAGCAGCCCGACAGGCTACACTGAAGCTTTCTTT. This translates into CASSPTGYTEAFF.

The chain carries TRBV6-1 and TRBJ2-7; 10 bases are shared with TRBD1. J lost 3 bases, V lost 8 bases, and 10 bases had no gene match. Germline V gives CDR1 MNHNS, CDR2 SASEGT. The CDR3 sequence is 15 residues long. As DNA, the CDR3 is TGTGCCAGCTACGAACGACAGGGGGCCGTCTACGAGCAGTACTTC. It is translated as CASYERQGAVYEQYF.

The CDR3 sequence: CVRNQSRTGESNQPQHF. The CDR3 bases are TGTGTCAGAAACCAATCTCGGACAGGGGAAAGCAATCAGCCCCAGCATTTT. The V call is TRBV7-5, the J call TRBJ1-5; the DNA was not used to check the table's D call, TRBD1. TRBV7-5 represents a pseudogene. CDR3 length equals 17 residues.